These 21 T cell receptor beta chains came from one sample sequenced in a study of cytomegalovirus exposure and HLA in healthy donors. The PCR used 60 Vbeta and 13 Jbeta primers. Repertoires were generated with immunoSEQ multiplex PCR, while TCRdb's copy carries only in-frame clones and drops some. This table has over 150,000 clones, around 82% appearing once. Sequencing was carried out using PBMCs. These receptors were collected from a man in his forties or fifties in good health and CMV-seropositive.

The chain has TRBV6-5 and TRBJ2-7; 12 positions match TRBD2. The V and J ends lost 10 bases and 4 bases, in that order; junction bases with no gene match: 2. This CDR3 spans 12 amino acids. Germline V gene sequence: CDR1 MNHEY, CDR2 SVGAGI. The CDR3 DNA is TGTGCCACCACTAGCGGGAGGTACGAGCAGTACTTC. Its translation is CATTSGRYEQYF.

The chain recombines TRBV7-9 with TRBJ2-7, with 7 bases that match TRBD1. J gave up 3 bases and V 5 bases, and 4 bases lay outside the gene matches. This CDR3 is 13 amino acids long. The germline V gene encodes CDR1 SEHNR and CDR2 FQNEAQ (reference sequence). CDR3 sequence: CASSNSGGYEQYF. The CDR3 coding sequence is TGTGCCAGCAGCAATTCAGGGGGCTACGAGCAGTACTTC.

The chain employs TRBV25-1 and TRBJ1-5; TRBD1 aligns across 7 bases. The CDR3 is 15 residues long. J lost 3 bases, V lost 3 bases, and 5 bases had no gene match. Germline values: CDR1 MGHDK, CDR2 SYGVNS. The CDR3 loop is CASSDSGGYNQPQHF. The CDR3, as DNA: TGTGCCAGCAGTGATTCAGGGGGTTACAATCAGCCCCAGCATTTT.

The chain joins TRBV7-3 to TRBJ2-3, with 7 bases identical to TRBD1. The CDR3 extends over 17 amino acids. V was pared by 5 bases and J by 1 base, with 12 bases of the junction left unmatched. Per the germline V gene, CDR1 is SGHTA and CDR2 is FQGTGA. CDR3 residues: CASSDFTGVVGTDTQYF. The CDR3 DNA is TGTGCCAGCAGCGATTTTACAGGGGTAGTGGGCACAGATACGCAGTATTTT.

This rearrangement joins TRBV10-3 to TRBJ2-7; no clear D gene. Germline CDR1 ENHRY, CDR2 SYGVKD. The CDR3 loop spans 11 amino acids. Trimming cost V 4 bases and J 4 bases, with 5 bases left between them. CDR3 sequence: CAISGYYEQYF. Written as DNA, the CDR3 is TGTGCCATCAGTGGTTATTACGAGCAGTACTTC.

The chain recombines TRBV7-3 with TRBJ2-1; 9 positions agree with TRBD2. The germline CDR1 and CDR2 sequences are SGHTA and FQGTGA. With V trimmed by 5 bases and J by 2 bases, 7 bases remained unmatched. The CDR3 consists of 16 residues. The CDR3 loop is CASSPSSGEAYNEQFF. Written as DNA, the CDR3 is TGTGCCAGCAGCCCATCTAGCGGGGAGGCCTACAATGAGCAGTTCTTC.

The CDR3 region is CASSLQPDRANYGYTF. DNA of the CDR3: TGTGCCAGCAGTCTCCAACCGGACAGAGCTAACTATGGCTACACCTTC. The chain joins TRBV28 to TRBJ1-2; possible D gene TRBD1, 6 bases. V lost 5 bases and J lost 0, with 16 bases in between. CDR1 is MDHEN, CDR2 SYDVKM, per germline. This CDR3 is 16 amino acids long.

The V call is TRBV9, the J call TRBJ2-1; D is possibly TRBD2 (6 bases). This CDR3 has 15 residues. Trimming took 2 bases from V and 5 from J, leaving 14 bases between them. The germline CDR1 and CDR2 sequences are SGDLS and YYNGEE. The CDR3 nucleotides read TGTGCCAGCAGCGTGGGGGGTCTGGTCAACAATGAGCAGTTCTTC. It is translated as CASSVGGLVNNEQFF.

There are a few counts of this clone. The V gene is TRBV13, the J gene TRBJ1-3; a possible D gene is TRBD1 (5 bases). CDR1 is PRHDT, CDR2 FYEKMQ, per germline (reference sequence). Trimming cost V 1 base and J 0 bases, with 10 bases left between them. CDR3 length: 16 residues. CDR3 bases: TGTGCCAGCAGCTTAGAGGGGTTTCGCTCTGGAAACACCATATATTTT. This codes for CASSLEGFRSGNTIYF.

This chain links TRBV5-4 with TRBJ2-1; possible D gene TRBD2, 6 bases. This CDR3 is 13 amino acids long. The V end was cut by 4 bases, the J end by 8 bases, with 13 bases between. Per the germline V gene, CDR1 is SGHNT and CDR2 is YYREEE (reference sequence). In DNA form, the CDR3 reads TGTGCCAGCAGCACCGGGACTTACGATGAGCAGTTCTTC. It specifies CASSTGTYDEQFF.

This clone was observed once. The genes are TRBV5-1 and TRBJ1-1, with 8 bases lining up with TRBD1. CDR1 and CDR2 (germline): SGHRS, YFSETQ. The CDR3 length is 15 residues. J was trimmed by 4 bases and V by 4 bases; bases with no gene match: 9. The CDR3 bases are TGCGCCAGCAGCCTCACCGGGACAGGAGGCACTGAAGCTTTCTTT. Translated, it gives CASSLTGTGGTEAFF. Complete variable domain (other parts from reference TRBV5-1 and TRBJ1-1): KAGVTQTPRYLIKTRGQQVTLSCSPISGHRSVSWYQQTPGQGLQFLFEYFSETQRNKGNFPGRFSGRQFSNSRSEMNVSTLELGDSALYLCASSLTGTGGTEAFFGQGTRLTVV.

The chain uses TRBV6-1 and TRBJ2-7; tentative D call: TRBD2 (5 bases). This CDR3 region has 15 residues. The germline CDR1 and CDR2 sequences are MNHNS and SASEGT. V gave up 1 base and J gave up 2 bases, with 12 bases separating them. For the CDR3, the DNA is TGTGCCAGCAGTGAAGGGAGCGGAGCCGCCTACGAGCAGTACTTC. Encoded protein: CASSEGSGAAYEQYF.

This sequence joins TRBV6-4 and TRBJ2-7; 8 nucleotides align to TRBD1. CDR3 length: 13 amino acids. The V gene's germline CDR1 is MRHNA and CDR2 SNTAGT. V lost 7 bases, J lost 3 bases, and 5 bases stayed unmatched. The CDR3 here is CASTGQDDYEQYF. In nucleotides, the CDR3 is TGTGCCAGCACGGGACAGGACGACTACGAGCAGTACTTC.

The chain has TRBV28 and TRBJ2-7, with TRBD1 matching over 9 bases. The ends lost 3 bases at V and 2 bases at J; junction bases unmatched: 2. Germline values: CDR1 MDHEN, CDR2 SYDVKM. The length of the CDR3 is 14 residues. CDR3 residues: CASSLGQGPYEQYF. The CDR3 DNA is TGTGCCAGCAGTTTGGGACAGGGCCCCTACGAGCAGTACTTC.

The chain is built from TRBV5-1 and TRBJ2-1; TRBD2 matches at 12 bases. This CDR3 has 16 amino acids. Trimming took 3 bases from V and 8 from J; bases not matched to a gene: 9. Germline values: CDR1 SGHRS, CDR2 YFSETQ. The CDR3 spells CASSWSLAGGPDEQFF. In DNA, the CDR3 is TGCGCCAGCAGCTGGTCTCTAGCGGGAGGGCCGGATGAGCAGTTCTTC.

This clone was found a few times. In nucleotides, the CDR3 is TGTGCCAGCAACGGAGACAGGCTCTCTGGGGCCAACGTCCTGACTTTC. As protein: CASNGDRLSGANVLTF. J is TRBJ2-6 and V is TRBV2; tentatively, D is TRBD1 (6 bases). There are 16 residues in the CDR3. V was trimmed by 7 bases and J by 0 bases, leaving 13 bases between them. The V gene's germline CDR1 is SNHLY and CDR2 FYNNEI.

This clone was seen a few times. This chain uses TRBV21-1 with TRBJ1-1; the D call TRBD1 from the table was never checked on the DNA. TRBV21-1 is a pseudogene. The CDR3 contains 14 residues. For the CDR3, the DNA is TGTGCCAGCAGCAAACGACAGGAGAACACTGAAGCTTTCTTT. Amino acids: CASSKRQENTEAFF.

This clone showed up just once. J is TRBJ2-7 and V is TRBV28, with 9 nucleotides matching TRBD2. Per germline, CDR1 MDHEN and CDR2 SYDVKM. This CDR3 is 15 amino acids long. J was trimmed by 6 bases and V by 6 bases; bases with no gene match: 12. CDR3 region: CASRYSGSSQGEQYF. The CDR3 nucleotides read TGTGCCAGCAGATATAGCGGGAGTTCCCAAGGCGAGCAGTACTTC.

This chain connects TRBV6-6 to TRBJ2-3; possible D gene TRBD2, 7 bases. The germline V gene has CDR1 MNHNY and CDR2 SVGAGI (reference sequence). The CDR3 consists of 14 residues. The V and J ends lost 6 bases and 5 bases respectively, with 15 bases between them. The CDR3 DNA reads TGTGCCAGCAGCGTGGGGAGGGGGATAGATACGCAGTATTTT. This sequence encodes CASSVGRGIDTQYF.

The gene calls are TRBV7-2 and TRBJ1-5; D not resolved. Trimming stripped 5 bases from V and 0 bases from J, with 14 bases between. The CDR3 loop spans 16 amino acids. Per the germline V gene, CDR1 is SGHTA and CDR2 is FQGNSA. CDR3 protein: CASSIAALPSNQPQHF. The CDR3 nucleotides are TGTGCCAGCAGCATCGCGGCCCTCCCTAGCAATCAGCCCCAGCATTTT.

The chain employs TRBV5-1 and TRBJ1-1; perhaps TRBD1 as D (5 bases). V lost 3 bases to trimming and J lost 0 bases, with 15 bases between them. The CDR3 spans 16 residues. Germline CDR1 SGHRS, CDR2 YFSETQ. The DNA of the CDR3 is TGCGCCAGCAGCTCCCAGGGAGGGGCCCTGAACACTGAAGCTTTCTTT. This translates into CASSSQGGALNTEAFF.